This TCR beta chain was sequenced for a study of T cells in Graves' hyperthyroidism and ophthalmopathy. About the research overall: Peripheral blood was obtained at initial diagnosis, preceding any treatment. The study, taken as a whole, reports: Ophthalmopathy got predicted by the model a median approximately 6 months before its onset.

This clonotype was seen at least ten times. The target antigen is unknown. Regions amplified from RNA transcripts were the TCR beta CDR3 regions. A first-round RT-PCR of the TCR CDR3 used the HTBI primer set. TCRdb called the multiplex PCR reads again in MiXCR, with one record for every CDR3 protein. The sample shows about 290,000 distinct CDR3 sequences, around 16% of them seen only once. V gave up 3 bases and J gave up 5 bases, with 6 bases separating them. The CDR3 sequence is 12 residues long. Germline V gene sequence: CDR1 KGHSH, CDR2 LQKENI. Graves' hyperthyroidism showing no ophthalmopathy progression within 18 months was considered stable. Patients aged 18 to 65 had newly diagnosed hyperthyroidism of under 2 months' duration.

This clonotype was sampled from a man aged 25-45 years with Graves' hyperthyroidism. This sequence joins TRBV18 and TRBJ2-3; D gene ambiguous. The sample consisted of blood. CDR3 bases: TGTGCCAGCTCACCCATGAAAGATACGCAGTATTTT. This sequence encodes CASSPMKDTQYF.